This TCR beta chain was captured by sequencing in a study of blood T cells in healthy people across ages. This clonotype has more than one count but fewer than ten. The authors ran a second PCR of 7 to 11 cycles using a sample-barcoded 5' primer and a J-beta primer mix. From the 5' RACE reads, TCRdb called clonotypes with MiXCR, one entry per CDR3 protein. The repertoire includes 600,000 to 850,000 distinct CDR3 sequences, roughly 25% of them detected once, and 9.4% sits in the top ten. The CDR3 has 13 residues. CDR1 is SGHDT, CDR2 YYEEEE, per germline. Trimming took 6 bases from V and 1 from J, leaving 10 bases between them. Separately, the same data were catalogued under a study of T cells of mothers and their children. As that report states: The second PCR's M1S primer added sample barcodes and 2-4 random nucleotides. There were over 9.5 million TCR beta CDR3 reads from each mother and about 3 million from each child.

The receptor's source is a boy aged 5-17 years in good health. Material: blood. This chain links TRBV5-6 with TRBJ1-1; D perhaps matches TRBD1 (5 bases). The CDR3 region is CASTNGGNTEAFF. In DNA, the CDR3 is TGTGCCAGCACCAACGGGGGGAACACTGAAGCTTTCTTT.